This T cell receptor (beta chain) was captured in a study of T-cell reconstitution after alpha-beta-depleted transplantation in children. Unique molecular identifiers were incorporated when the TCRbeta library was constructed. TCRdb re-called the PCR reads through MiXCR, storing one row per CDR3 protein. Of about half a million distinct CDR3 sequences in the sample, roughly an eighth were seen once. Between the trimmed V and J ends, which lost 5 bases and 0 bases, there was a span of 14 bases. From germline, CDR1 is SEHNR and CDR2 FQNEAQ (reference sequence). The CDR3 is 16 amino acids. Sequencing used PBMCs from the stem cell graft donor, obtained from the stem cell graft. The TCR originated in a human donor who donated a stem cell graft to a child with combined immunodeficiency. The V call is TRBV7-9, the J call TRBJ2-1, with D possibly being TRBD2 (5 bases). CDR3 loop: CASSPRTQSSYNEQFF. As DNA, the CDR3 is TGTGCCAGCAGCCCCCGGACTCAGAGCTCCTACAATGAGCAGTTCTTC. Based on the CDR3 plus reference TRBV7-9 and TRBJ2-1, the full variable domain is DTGVSQNPRHKITKRGQNVTFRCDPISEHNRLYWYRQTLGQGPEFLTYFQNEAQLEKSRLLSDRFSAERPKGSFSTLEIQRTEQGDSAMYLCASSPRTQSSYNEQFFGPGTRLTVL.